The TCR beta chain described here comes from a study of T cell responses to AZD1222 COVID-19 vaccine. The study's findings and limits: White British ancestry dominated among donors, who included more females, and clonal diversity was possibly underestimated.

Here immunoSEQ multiplex PCR was the method, and the copy in TCRdb shows in-frame clones only, minus some. The data contain about 140,000 clones, about nine tenths of them singletons. Turning to this clone: The target antigen is unknown.

The CDR3 has 12 amino acids. V shed 2 bases and J shed 8 bases, with 7 bases lying between them. Germline CDR1 MGHDK, CDR2 SYGVNS. Analysis merged second doses at about 4 or about 12 weeks. The TCR originated in an adult who received the AZD1222 COVID-19 vaccine. The sequences come from peripheral blood, collected 28 days after the second AZD1222 dose. J is TRBJ2-4 and V is TRBV25-1; either TRBD1 or TRBD2 may supply D (5 bases each). The CDR3 nucleotides read TGTGCCAGCAGTGAACGGGGCTACATTCAGTACTTC. Its protein product is CASSERGYIQYF.